The T cell receptor (beta chain) described here comes from a study of CD8 T cells in Susac syndrome. Across the study: At the time of blood draw, patients with Susac syndrome were therapy-naive, receiving corticosteroids, or receiving intravenous immunoglobulin alone.

RNA was extracted with the RNeasy kit, and a quantity of about 0.5 to 1 ug was reverse transcribed using random hexamers. TCRdb re-derived calls from the immunoSEQ multiplex PCR reads in MiXCR, one entry per CDR3 protein. The sample records approximately 50,000 distinct CDR3 sequences, around 93% being singletons. The sequencing input was CD8+ T cells from PBMCs. This clonotype was obtained from a human donor with Susac syndrome.

CDR3 nucleotides: TGTGCCAGCAGCCAAGTTACAGGGTCGAGTGGCTACACCTTC. It yields the protein CASSQVTGSSGYTF. The chain is built from TRBV14 and TRBJ1-2; maybe TRBD1 (6 bases). The CDR3 loop spans 14 amino acids. Between the trimmed V and J ends, which lost 1 base and 7 bases, there was a span of 13 bases. The germline V gene encodes CDR1 SGHDN and CDR2 FVKESK.